Detailed here is one T cell receptor (beta chain). The age range of participants was about 18 to 90 years, with residence in fewer than 25 US areas. The study counted Cohort 3 donors as recovered given two negative PCRs, clearance, or symptom resolution. Generated by immunoSEQ multiplex PCR, the TCRdb table keeps only in-frame clones and is missing some. The sample has fewer than 450,000 clones; roughly 88% are singletons. Per germline, CDR1 SGHVS and CDR2 FQNEAQ. CDR3 size: 16 residues. V lost 5 bases and J 3 bases, leaving 17 bases between the germline ends. This sample was taken from a study of blood T cell repertoires in COVID-19. About the study: Spain, Italy and the United States supplied samples that represented acute and convalescent COVID-19. Nucleic acid was either cDNA or gDNA, and it came from T cells, B-cell-depleted T cells, or PBMCs.

The TCR sequence derives from a young man who had recovered from COVID-19. Sequences were obtained from PBMCs or T cells enriched from blood (not recorded which). This chain links TRBV7-8 with TRBJ1-3; D is ambiguous. The CDR3 bases are TGTGCCAGCAGCGGAACGGATCGGGGAATTGGAAACACCATATATTTT. Encoded protein: CASSGTDRGIGNTIYF.